This T cell receptor (beta chain) was obtained from a study of a mutant IDH1 vaccine in newly diagnosed glioma. Study context: Of treated patients, 62.5% were men and about 38% women, averaging around 40 years. Pretreatment consisted of radiotherapy, temozolomide, or both, with most receiving both. Study outcomes and limitations: Among patients, around 95% showed immune responses induced by the vaccine.

As for this clone: What it recognizes is unknown.

The protocol was immunoSEQ multiplex PCR, while the TCRdb copy is restricted to in-frame clones and leaves out a portion. The table includes 55,000 to 65,000 clones, over 70% detected once. The CDR3 length is 16 residues. Germline V gene lookup returns CDR1 WSHSY and CDR2 SAAADI. Trimming removed 3 bases from V and 0 bases from J, with 12 bases in between. The sample's time point: week 47, end of study. The vaccine gave 300 ug of a 20-mer mutant IDH1 peptide subcutaneously per dose. Donors' newly diagnosed IDH1-mutant WHO grade 3 or 4 astrocytomas lacked nuclear ATRX. This chain joins TRBV10-2 and TRBJ1-5; D gene ambiguous. The input for sequencing was PBMCs, taken from a glioma patient whose treatment included an IDH1 peptide vaccine. This TCR was recovered from a man aged 50-59 years with glioma. This CDR3 reads CASSDVGHFSNQPQHF. The CDR3 DNA is TGCGCCAGCAGTGACGTAGGCCATTTTAGCAATCAGCCCCAGCATTTT.